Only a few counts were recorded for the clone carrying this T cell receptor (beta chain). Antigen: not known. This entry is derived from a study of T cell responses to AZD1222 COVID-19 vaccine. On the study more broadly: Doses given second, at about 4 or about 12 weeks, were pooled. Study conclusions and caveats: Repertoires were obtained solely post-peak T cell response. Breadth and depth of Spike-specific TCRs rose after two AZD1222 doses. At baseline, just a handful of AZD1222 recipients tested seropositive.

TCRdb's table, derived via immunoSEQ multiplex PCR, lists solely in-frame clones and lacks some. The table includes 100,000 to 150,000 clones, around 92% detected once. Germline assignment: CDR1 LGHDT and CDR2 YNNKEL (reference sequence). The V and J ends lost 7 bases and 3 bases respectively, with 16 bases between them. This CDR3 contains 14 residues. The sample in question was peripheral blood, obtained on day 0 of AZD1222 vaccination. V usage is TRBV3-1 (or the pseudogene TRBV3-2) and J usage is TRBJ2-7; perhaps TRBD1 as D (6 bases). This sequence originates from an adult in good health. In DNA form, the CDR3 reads TGTGCCAGCACCAAAACAGGGTCGTTCTACGAGCAGTACTTC. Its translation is CASTKTGSFYEQYF.